These T cell receptor beta chains were read from a single sample in a study of blood T cell repertoires in COVID-19. Repertoires were generated with immunoSEQ multiplex PCR, while TCRdb's copy carries only in-frame clones and drops some. This sample yields approximately 260,000 clones, of which about nine tenths are seen a single time; approximately 2% belongs to the top ten. Material for sequencing was PBMCs or T cells enriched from blood (not recorded which). The receptors derive from a woman younger than 30 who had recovered from COVID-19. The CDR3 runs from the conserved cysteine through the conserved F or W. A D gene is named only where the DNA matches it firmly.

J gene	V gene	D gene	CDR3 DNA	CDR3 protein
TRBJ2-1	TRBV27	TRBD2	TGTGCCAGCAGTTCCCCGGGACTAGCGGGTTCTAGCTCCTACAATGAGCAGTTCTTC	CASSSPGLAGSSSYNEQFF
TRBJ2-3	TRBV4-1	NA	TGCGCCAGCAGCAGGAGTAGGCCCACAGATACGCAGTATTTT	CASSRSRPTDTQYF
TRBJ2-2	TRBV3-1/TRBV3-2	NA	TGTGCCAGCAGCCAACACAATCCGAACACCGGGGAGCTGTTTTTT	CASSQHNPNTGELFF
TRBJ2-1	TRBV6-4	TRBD1	TGTGCCAGCAGTCCGACAGGGGCCAGATACAATGAGCAGTTCTTC	CASSPTGARYNEQFF
TRBJ2-7	TRBV5-1	TRBD1	TGCGCCAGCAGTCAGGACAGGGAAAATCAGTACTTC	CASSQDRENQYF
TRBJ1-1	TRBV5-1	TRBD1	TGCGCCAGCAGCCTAGGGACAGGAAAGATGAACACTGAAGCTTTCTTT	CASSLGTGKMNTEAFF
TRBJ2-7	TRBV10-3	TRBD2	TGTGCCATCAGTGCAAGAGCGGGGGAGAGTAAGCAGTACTTC	CAISARAGESKQYF
TRBJ1-2	TRBV7-8	NA	TGTGCCAGCAGCTCCGGCGGCTACTATGGCTACACCTTC	CASSSGGYYGYTF
TRBJ1-1	TRBV3-1/TRBV3-2	NA	TGTGCCAGCAGCCAATTAATAAAGAACACTGAAGCTTTCTTT	CASSQLIKNTEAFF
TRBJ2-3	TRBV4-2	TRBD1	TGTGCCAGCAGCCAAGATCAGAAGACAGGGGAATTGGATACGCAGTATTTT	CASSQDQKTGELDTQYF
TRBJ2-5	TRBV5-4	NA	TGTGCCAGCAGCCCGGAGCAAGAGACCCAGTACTTC	CASSPEQETQYF